Presented here are 31 T cell receptor beta chains from one specimen sequenced in a study of control samples from healthy donors and cancer patients. Clones were read by immunoSEQ multiplex PCR, and TCRdb kept only the in-frame ones, dropping some. The table shows about 95,000 clones, with roughly 80% occurring only once. The sequenced sample consisted of blood. These receptors were taken from a man under 40 in good health.

The chain employs TRBV3-1 (or the pseudogene TRBV3-2) and TRBJ2-2, with 10 bases lining up with TRBD2. The CDR3 contains 17 residues. Germline V CDR1 and CDR2: LGHDT, YNNKEL (reference sequence). V lost 0 bases to trimming and J lost 7 bases; unmatched junction nucleotides: 8. This CDR3 reads CASSQDPAGGADGELFF. For the CDR3, the DNA is TGTGCCAGCAGCCAAGATCCAGCGGGGGGGGCCGACGGGGAGCTGTTTTTT.

The chain links TRBV7-9 to TRBJ1-1, with 9 bases that match TRBD1. J gave up 4 bases and V 6 bases, and 9 bases lay outside the gene matches. The CDR3 runs to 15 residues. Germline V CDR1 and CDR2: SEHNR, FQNEAQ (reference sequence). The CDR3 is CASSSQGARGTEAFF. CDR3 nucleotide sequence: TGTGCCAGCAGTTCACAGGGGGCAAGAGGCACTGAAGCTTTCTTT.

This clone was recorded only once. The chain couples TRBV10-1 to TRBJ2-6; 8 bases line up with TRBD2. The CDR3 runs 15 residues. Germline CDR1 reads WNHNN; CDR2 reads SYGVQD (reference sequence). V dropped 5 bases and J dropped 2; count of bases not matched to a gene: 2. CDR3: CASSSGGAGANVLTF. The CDR3 DNA sequence: TGCGCCAGCAGTAGCGGGGGCGCTGGGGCCAACGTCCTGACTTTC.

This chain joins TRBV19 and TRBJ1-2; tentatively, D is TRBD1 (5 bases). The CDR3 consists of 12 residues. Trimming took off 7 bases at V and 0 bases at J, with 6 bases between the two ends. CDR1 and CDR2 (germline): LNHDA, SQIVND (reference sequence). The CDR3 DNA sequence: TGTGCCAGTAAACAGGCTAACTATGGCTACACCTTC. As protein: CASKQANYGYTF.

A few counts support this clone. The chain has TRBV7-9 and TRBJ1-6, with 7 bases lining up with TRBD1. Losses at the gene ends were 0 bases for V and 9 bases for J; bases not matched to a gene: 2. The CDR3 spans 14 residues. CDR1 is SEHNR and CDR2 is FQNEAQ in the germline V gene (reference sequence). CDR3 sequence reads: CASSLAGDSSPLHF. In nucleotides, the CDR3 is TGTGCCAGCAGCTTAGCGGGGGACAGTTCACCCCTCCACTTT. The entire variable domain, with the rest obtained from reference TRBV7-9 and TRBJ1-6, is as follows: DTGVSQNPRHKITKRGQNVTFRCDPISEHNRLYWYRQTLGQGPEFLTYFQNEAQLEKSRLLSDRFSAERPKGSFSTLEIQRTEQGDSAMYLCASSLAGDSSPLHFGNGTRLTVT.

The genes are TRBV28 and TRBJ2-2; 10 bases are shared with TRBD1. The V segment lost 2 bases and the J segment 6 bases; nucleotides outside the gene matches: 3. The CDR3 is made up of 15 amino acids. Germline V CDR1 and CDR2: MDHEN, SYDVKM. The CDR3 bases are TGTGCCAGCAGTTTAGGGACAGGGGTCGCCGGGGAGCTGTTTTTT. Translating it yields CASSLGTGVAGELFF.

V gene TRBV29-1 combines with J gene TRBJ1-2; 9 positions match TRBD1. Per germline, CDR1 SQVTM and CDR2 ANQGSEA. With V trimmed by 4 bases and J by 10 bases, 10 bases remained unmatched. This CDR3 comprises 13 residues. The CDR3 loop reads CSVVAGQGAAYTF. The CDR3 nucleotides read TGCAGCGTTGTGGCGGGACAGGGCGCTGCCTACACCTTC.

This sequence joins TRBV6-5 and TRBJ2-7, with D hard to call. The CDR3 consists of 11 residues. Trimming took off 6 bases at V and 0 bases at J, with 3 bases between the two ends. Germline V gives CDR1 MNHEY, CDR2 SVGAGI. The DNA of the CDR3 is TGTGCCAGCAGGGGCTCCTACGAGCAGTACTTC. Encoded protein: CASRGSYEQYF.

V is TRBV24-1 and J is TRBJ2-7; D is perhaps TRBD1 (5 bases). The CDR3 contains 13 residues. V was shortened by 3 bases and J by 8 bases, with 13 bases between the two germline ends. In germline, CDR1 is KGHDR, CDR2 SFDVKD. The CDR3 nucleotides read TGTGCCACCAGTGATACCCCAGGGAATCAGCAGTACTTC. This encodes CATSDTPGNQQYF.

The chain couples TRBV6-5 to TRBJ2-5; D gene ambiguous. The CDR3 contains 12 residues. Trimming pared 6 bases from V and 2 bases from J, leaving 7 bases between. Germline V gene sequence: CDR1 MNHEY, CDR2 SVGAGI. The CDR3 DNA reads TGTGCCAGCAGACGACCACAAGAGACCCAGTACTTC. The encoded protein is CASRRPQETQYF.

The chain recombines TRBV28 with TRBJ2-7, with 10 bases aligning to TRBD1. The germline CDR1 and CDR2 sequences are MDHEN and SYDVKM. CDR3 length: 17 residues. V lost 5 bases to trimming and J lost 6 bases; unmatched junction nucleotides: 16. For the CDR3, the DNA is TGTGCCAGCAGTCTACCCCCCGGGACAGGGGCTTTGGTCGAGCAGTACTTC. Translating it yields CASSLPPGTGALVEQYF.

This sequence joins TRBV19 and TRBJ2-7; TRBD2 might be the D (5 bases). Between the trimmed V and J ends, which lost 5 bases and 0 bases, there was a span of 11 bases. The germline gives CDR1 LNHDA, CDR2 SQIVND (reference sequence). The CDR3 runs to 14 residues. CDR3 sequence (DNA): TGTGCCAGTAGTTTGGACTGGTTCTCCTACGAGCAGTACTTC. Its translation: CASSLDWFSYEQYF.

The chain recombines TRBV24-1 with TRBJ2-3, with TRBD2 identical over 9 bases. V lost 3 bases to trimming and J lost 2 bases; unmatched junction nucleotides: 5. Germline V gives CDR1 KGHDR, CDR2 SFDVKD. The CDR3 is 16 residues long. The CDR3 here is CATSDLSSGATDTQYF. In DNA form, the CDR3 reads TGTGCCACCAGTGATCTTTCTAGCGGGGCCACAGATACGCAGTATTTT.

Only a few counts were recorded for this clone. V is TRBV28 and J is TRBJ1-3, with a possible D match to TRBD1 (5 bases). The germline V gene encodes CDR1 MDHEN and CDR2 SYDVKM. The CDR3 runs 13 residues. V was cut by 6 bases and J by 4 bases, with 10 bases left in between. CDR3 residues: CASRAGLGNTIYF. The CDR3 nucleotides read TGTGCCAGCAGGGCAGGGTTAGGAAACACCATATATTTT.

The rearrangement links TRBV6-4 to TRBJ1-1, with D maybe TRBD1 (6 bases). Germline CDR1 and CDR2: MRHNA and SNTAGT. Trimming stripped 0 bases from V and 5 bases from J, with 10 bases between. This CDR3 is built from 14 residues. The CDR3 DNA reads TGTGCCAGCAGTGACTCTAACAGGGCGACTGAAGCTTTCTTT. This sequence encodes CASSDSNRATEAFF.

The chain couples TRBV19 to TRBJ2-3; D may be TRBD1 (5 bases). The germline V gene has CDR1 LNHDA and CDR2 SQIVND (reference sequence). Trimming shortened V by 10 bases and J by 0 bases, and 11 bases separated the two germline ends. This CDR3 contains 13 residues. The CDR3 region is CATAGSSTDTQYF. Here the CDR3 DNA reads TGTGCCACGGCAGGGTCGAGCACAGATACGCAGTATTTT.

This sequence joins TRBV28 and TRBJ2-7, with 9 bases matching TRBD1. V shed 7 bases, J shed 5 bases, and the junction held 6 bases outside the gene matches. This CDR3 has 13 residues. Germline V gives CDR1 MDHEN, CDR2 SYDVKM. In DNA form, the CDR3 reads TGTGCCAGCATTGACAGGGGGGATAACGAGCAGTACTTC. This codes for CASIDRGDNEQYF.

This clone was detected only once. The rearrangement joins TRBV7-9 to TRBJ2-5; D ambiguous. This CDR3 has 13 amino acids. The V and J ends lost 4 bases and 1 base respectively, with 7 bases between them. The germline gives CDR1 SEHNR, CDR2 FQNEAQ (reference sequence). CDR3 coding DNA: TGTGCCAGCAGCTCGGACGGCCAAGAGACCCAGTACTTC. Translation: CASSSDGQETQYF.

This clone was counted a few times. This chain connects TRBV30 to TRBJ1-2, with TRBD1 identical over 11 bases. V gave up 8 bases and J gave up 8 bases; unmatched junction bases: 16. The germline V gene encodes CDR1 GTSNPN and CDR2 SVGIG (reference sequence). The CDR3 spans 15 residues. DNA for the CDR3: TGTGCCGGGAATGGGGGACAGGGGGAGATAAGAGGCTACACCTTC. This gives the protein CAGNGGQGEIRGYTF.

The V and J genes are TRBV5-1 and TRBJ1-6; D unclear. Per germline, CDR1 SGHRS and CDR2 YFSETQ. V lost 0 bases and J 7 bases, leaving 14 bases between the germline ends. The CDR3 is 16 amino acids. CDR3 in amino acids: CASSLGQALGNSPLHF. The CDR3 DNA reads TGCGCCAGCAGCTTGGGTCAGGCGCTGGGGAATTCACCCCTCCACTTT.

The chain recombines TRBV21-1 with TRBJ1-2; whether TRBD1, the table's D call, matches the DNA was not checked. TRBV21-1 is flagged as a pseudogene. This CDR3 comprises 15 residues. The CDR3 spells CASSKCPRGAYGYTF. The CDR3 coding sequence is TGTGCCAGCAGCAAATGCCCCAGGGGAGCTTATGGCTACACCTTC.

This chain connects TRBV3-1 (or the pseudogene TRBV3-2) to TRBJ2-3; no firm D call. The CDR3 is 15 residues long. V dropped 0 bases and J dropped 0 bases, with 7 bases sitting between them. Looked up from germline, CDR1 is LGHDT and CDR2 is YNNKEL (reference sequence). CDR3 residues: CASSQDPRSTDTQYF. In DNA, the CDR3 is TGTGCCAGCAGCCAAGATCCGAGGAGCACAGATACGCAGTATTTT.

This sequence joins TRBV30 and TRBJ1-1; D ambiguous. Germline-derived CDR1 and CDR2 are GTSNPN and SVGIG (reference sequence). This CDR3 is built from 12 residues. V was shortened by 2 bases and J by 5 bases, with 9 bases between the two germline ends. Written as DNA, the CDR3 is TGTGCCTGGAGTATGGGAAGGACTGAAGCTTTCTTT. Protein: CAWSMGRTEAFF. Variable domain in full (rest from reference TRBV30 and TRBJ1-1): SQTIHQWPATLVQPVGSPLSLECTVEGTSNPNLYWYRQAAGRGLQLLFYSVGIGQISSEVPQNLSASRPQDRQFILSSKKLLLSDSGFYLCAWSMGRTEAFFGQGTRLTVV.

This clone was counted only a few times. The CDR3 DNA reads as TGCAGTGCTAGTTCCGGGACCCATCCGGACGAGCAGTACTTC. Amino acids: CSASSGTHPDEQYF. The V and J genes are TRBV20-1 and TRBJ2-7; D assignment may be TRBD1 or TRBD2 (5 bases each). V dropped 3 bases and J dropped 5 bases, with 17 bases sitting between them. CDR1 is DFQATT, CDR2 SNEGSKA, per germline (reference sequence). CDR3 size: 14 residues.

The rearrangement uses TRBV6-5 and TRBJ2-7; D may be TRBD1 (6 bases). Deletions cut 10 bases from V and 1 base from J, with 8 bases between. The CDR3 extends over 11 amino acids. Per the germline V gene, CDR1 is MNHEY and CDR2 is SVGAGI. In DNA form, the CDR3 reads TGTGCCACGGACAGATCCTACGAGCAGTACTTC. This gives the protein CATDRSYEQYF.

The CDR3 here is CASSYRGSSQPQHF. Written as DNA, the CDR3 is TGTGCCAGCAGTTACAGGGGTTCAAGTCAGCCCCAGCATTTT. J is TRBJ1-5 and V is TRBV27; 7 nucleotides align to TRBD1. Losses at the gene ends were 4 bases for V and 6 bases for J; bases not matched to a gene: 6. CDR3 size: 14 residues. Germline V lookup: CDR1 MNHEY, CDR2 SMNVEV (reference sequence).

This chain links TRBV30 with TRBJ1-1; 9 nucleotides align to TRBD1. With V trimmed by 2 bases and J by 7 bases, 5 bases remained unmatched. The germline gives CDR1 GTSNPN, CDR2 SVGIG (reference sequence). The CDR3 extends over 13 amino acids. CDR3 residues: CAWSRQGGSEAFF. The CDR3 nucleotides are TGTGCCTGGAGTCGACAGGGGGGCAGTGAAGCTTTCTTT. Looking up the rest from reference TRBV30 and TRBJ1-1 gives the full variable domain: SQTIHQWPATLVQPVGSPLSLECTVEGTSNPNLYWYRQAAGRGLQLLFYSVGIGQISSEVPQNLSASRPQDRQFILSSKKLLLSDSGFYLCAWSRQGGSEAFFGQGTRLTVV.

The rearrangement links TRBV5-4 to TRBJ1-1, with 12 bases aligning to TRBD1. The CDR3 totals 12 residues. CDR1 is SGHNT, CDR2 YYREEE, per germline (reference sequence). Losses at the gene ends were 10 bases for V and 11 bases for J; bases not matched to a gene: 9. The CDR3 nucleotides are TGTGCCGGCACCGGGACAGGGGGCGATGCTTTCTTT. It encodes CAGTGTGGDAFF.

The CDR3 region is CASSPGQGFVQYF. CDR3 nucleotides: TGTGCCAGCAGCCCAGGACAGGGTTTTGTGCAGTACTTC. This chain uses TRBV7-2 with TRBJ2-7; 8 nucleotides agree with TRBD1. Trimming cost V 5 bases and J 9 bases; bases outside gene matches: 9. The CDR3 has 13 residues. Germline lookup yields CDR1 SGHTA and CDR2 FQGNSA. Filled out from reference TRBV7-2 and TRBJ2-7, the complete variable domain reads GAGVSQSPSNKVTEKGKDVELRCDPISGHTALYWYRQSLGQGLEFLIYFQGNSAPDKSGLPSDRFSAERTGGSVSTLTIQRTQQEDSAVYLCASSPGQGFVQYFGPGTRLTVT.

This clone was found once. The rearrangement uses TRBV3-1 (or the pseudogene TRBV3-2) and TRBJ2-2; D unresolved. The ends were cut back, 1 base at V and 6 bases at J, with 9 bases in the middle. The CDR3 has 14 residues. CDR1 is LGHDT and CDR2 is YNNKEL in the germline V gene (reference sequence). CDR3 region: CASSQAATPGELFF. The DNA of the CDR3 is TGTGCCAGCAGCCAAGCGGCGACCCCCGGGGAGCTGTTTTTT.

V usage is TRBV2 and J usage is TRBJ1-6, with D maybe TRBD1 (6 bases). Trimming removed 5 bases from V and 8 bases from J, with 13 bases in between. The V gene's germline CDR1 is SNHLY and CDR2 FYNNEI. The CDR3 totals 14 residues. CDR3 sequence (DNA): TGTGCCAGCAGTCTTGACAGGCTGTATTCACCCCTCCACTTT. It specifies CASSLDRLYSPLHF.